This T cell receptor (beta chain) was identified during a study of response to subunit inactivated influenza vaccine. Study findings and constraints: Each seasonal flu vaccination may recruit only limited new T cells, authors suggested.

The CDR3 contains 15 residues. In germline, CDR1 is SGHRS, CDR2 YFSETQ. This clonotype was observed at least ten times. The antigen remains undetermined. A junction boundary mismatches the germline segment, possibly from a read error. TCRdb fed the RT-PCR reads into MiXCR, producing one record per CDR3 protein. The table includes about 780,000 distinct CDR3 sequences, roughly 20% detected once. This sequence was found in a man between 45 and 60 years old who received an inactivated influenza vaccine. The chain uses TRBV5-1 and TRBJ2-1; the match to TRBD1 covers 9 bases. The specimen was PBMCs from blood, collected approximately 5 days after vaccination. This CDR3 is CASSKTGGSYNEQFF. Written as DNA, the CDR3 is TGTGCCAGCAGTAAGACAGGGGGATCCTACAATGAGCAGTTCTTC.